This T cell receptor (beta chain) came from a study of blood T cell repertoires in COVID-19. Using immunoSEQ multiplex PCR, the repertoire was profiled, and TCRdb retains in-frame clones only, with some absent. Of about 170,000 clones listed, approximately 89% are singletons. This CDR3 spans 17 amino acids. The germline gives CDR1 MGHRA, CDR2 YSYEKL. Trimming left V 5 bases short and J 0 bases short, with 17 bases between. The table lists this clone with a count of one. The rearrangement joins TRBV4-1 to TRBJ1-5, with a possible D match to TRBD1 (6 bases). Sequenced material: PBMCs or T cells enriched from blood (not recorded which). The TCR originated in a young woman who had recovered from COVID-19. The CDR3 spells CASSTQQGSYSNQPQHF. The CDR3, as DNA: TGCGCCAGCAGCACCCAACAGGGATCATATAGCAATCAGCCCCAGCATTTT.